This T cell receptor (beta chain) appears in the sequencing data of a study of CD8 T cells in Susac syndrome. The CDR3 extends over 16 amino acids. Per the germline V gene, CDR1 is SGHTA and CDR2 is FQGNSA. V lost 3 bases, J lost 2 bases, and 4 bases stayed unmatched. TCR beta sequencing covered blood CD8+ and CD4+ T cells. Reverse transcription used 0.5 to 1 ug RNA and random hexamers. TCR beta CDR3 was amplified by immunoSEQ covering 54 Vbeta and 13 Jbeta. TCRdb processed the immunoSEQ multiplex PCR reads anew with MiXCR; each CDR3 protein has one entry. The profile covers over 80,000 distinct CDR3 sequences, with around 93% appearing a single time and 0.25% to 0.4% taken by the ten largest.

The clonotype originates from a human donor in good health. The genes are TRBV7-2 and TRBJ2-5; TRBD2 matches at 12 bases. The sample consisted of CD8+ T cells from PBMCs. As DNA, the CDR3 is TGTGCCAGCAGCTTGTGGACTAGCGGGGTACAAGAGACCCAGTACTTC. This sequence encodes CASSLWTSGVQETQYF.